Presented here are 12 T cell receptor beta chains from one specimen sequenced in a study of blood T cell repertoires in COVID-19. Measured with immunoSEQ multiplex PCR; TCRdb has only the in-frame clones, and not every one. This sample carries 250,000 to 350,000 clones, around 87% of them seen once, and the ten largest clones take around 7.8%. The sequenced sample was peripheral blood. Every receptor here comes from a woman in her forties or fifties who had recovered from COVID-19.

This sequence joins TRBV6-5 and TRBJ1-5; 8 bases fit TRBD1. The CDR3 length is 15 residues. Trimming at V came to 5 bases and at J to 5 bases, leaving 8 bases not matched to a gene. Germline CDR1 reads MNHEY; CDR2 reads SVGAGI. The CDR3 region is CASSPAGGADQPQHF. The DNA of the CDR3 is TGTGCCAGCAGTCCAGCAGGGGGCGCGGATCAGCCCCAGCATTTT.

This clone is a singleton in its sample. The rearrangement joins TRBV19 to TRBJ1-5; D is uncertain. Looked up from germline, CDR1 is LNHDA and CDR2 is SQIVND (reference sequence). The CDR3 has 13 residues. V was shortened by 8 bases and J by 5 bases, with 13 bases between the two germline ends. DNA of the CDR3: TGTGCCAGTGCCCTTCGGGAAGATCAGCCCCAGCATTTT. Translating it yields CASALREDQPQHF.

The CDR3 region is CASSTQSGGRETQYF. The CDR3 region has the DNA TGTGCCAGCAGTACCCAATCAGGGGGCCGCGAGACCCAGTACTTC. This chain links TRBV28 with TRBJ2-5; 8 bases line up with TRBD1. In germline, CDR1 is MDHEN, CDR2 SYDVKM. This CDR3 spans 15 amino acids. The V gene end was trimmed by 5 bases and the J gene end by 5 bases; junction bases not matched to a gene: 10.

This clone was recorded only once. J is TRBJ1-4 and V is TRBV7-2; no reliable D call. Germline CDR1 is SGHTA and CDR2 is FQGNSA. The CDR3 sequence is 14 residues long. V was pared by 1 base and J by 8 bases, with 11 bases between. Here the CDR3 reads CASSLGAGMEKLFF. DNA for the CDR3: TGTGCCAGCAGCTTAGGTGCGGGTATGGAAAAACTGTTTTTT.

The J gene is TRBJ2-5, the V gene TRBV29-1; 7 bases are shared with TRBD2. CDR3 length: 13 amino acids. V gave up 3 bases and J gave up 3 bases; unmatched junction bases: 4. Germline V gene lookup returns CDR1 SQVTM and CDR2 ANQGSEA. This CDR3 is CSVDIGGEETQYF. The CDR3 DNA follows: TGCAGCGTTGATATTGGGGGGGAAGAGACCCAGTACTTC. Filled out from reference TRBV29-1 and TRBJ2-5, the complete variable domain reads SAVISQKPSRDICQRGTSLTIQCQVDSQVTMMFWYRQQPGQSLTLIATANQGSEATYESGFVIDKFPISRPNLTFSTLTVSNMSPEDSSIYLCSVDIGGEETQYFGPGTRLLVL.

The V gene is TRBV6-1, the J gene TRBJ2-5; 11 bases align to TRBD2. The junction had 4 bases not matched to a gene; V was cut back by 3 bases and J by 7 bases. In germline, CDR1 is MNHNS, CDR2 SASEGT. This CDR3 has 14 residues. The CDR3 sequence: CASSETSGVGTQYF. The DNA of the CDR3 is TGTGCCAGCAGTGAGACTAGCGGGGTAGGGACCCAGTACTTC.

The chain has TRBV30 and TRBJ1-2; TRBD1 might be the D (5 bases). The V end was cut by 1 base, the J end by 8 bases, with 11 bases between. The germline V gene has CDR1 GTSNPN and CDR2 SVGIG (reference sequence). The CDR3 extends over 12 amino acids. CDR3 sequence reads: CAWSAGYSGYTF. The DNA for the CDR3 is TGTGCCTGGAGTGCAGGGTATAGCGGCTACACCTTC.

The rearrangement uses TRBV27 and TRBJ2-7; TRBD1 matches at 9 bases. Germline V lookup: CDR1 MNHEY, CDR2 SMNVEV (reference sequence). Trimming removed 4 bases from V and 4 bases from J; junction bases left unmatched: 5. The CDR3 sequence is 14 residues long. The DNA for the CDR3 is TGTGCCAGCAGTTCGCAGGGACAGGGATACGAGCAGTACTTC. It yields the protein CASSSQGQGYEQYF.

The V and J genes are TRBV7-9 and TRBJ1-2; D unresolved. The CDR3 loop spans 14 amino acids. Trimming took 5 bases from V and 1 from J, leaving 11 bases between them. Looked up from germline, CDR1 is SEHNR and CDR2 is FQNEAQ (reference sequence). CDR3 loop: CASSKDTVNYGYTF. The CDR3 DNA is TGTGCCAGCAGCAAAGATACAGTTAACTATGGCTACACCTTC. The full variable domain, rest sourced from reference TRBV7-9 and TRBJ1-2, is DTGVSQNPRHKITKRGQNVTFRCDPISEHNRLYWYRQTLGQGPEFLTYFQNEAQLEKSRLLSDRFSAERPKGSFSTLEIQRTEQGDSAMYLCASSKDTVNYGYTFGSGTRLTVV.

This chain's CDR3 is CASSLPGFSYEQYF. In nucleotides, the CDR3 is TGTGCCAGCAGTTTACCCGGTTTCTCCTACGAGCAGTACTTC. This chain connects TRBV28 to TRBJ2-7; D gene ambiguous. V lost 2 bases, J lost 0 bases, and 8 bases lay in between. The CDR3 has 14 amino acids. Germline CDR1 MDHEN, CDR2 SYDVKM. The variable domain in full, with the rest retrieved from reference TRBV28 and TRBJ2-7, is DVKVTQSSRYLVKRTGEKVFLECVQDMDHENMFWYRQDPGLGLRLIYFSYDVKMKEKGDIPEGYSVSREKKERFSLILESASTNQTSMYLCASSLPGFSYEQYFGPGTRLTVT.

CDR3 protein: CASTSFSSADTQYF. DNA of the CDR3: TGTGCCAGCACGAGTTTTTCTTCGGCAGATACGCAGTATTTT. The rearrangement links TRBV7-6 to TRBJ2-3; D is uncertain. The CDR3 is 14 amino acids. Trimming shortened V by 7 bases and J by 4 bases, and 15 bases separated the two germline ends. From germline, CDR1 is SGHVS and CDR2 FNYEAQ.

The chain uses TRBV3-1 (or the pseudogene TRBV3-2) and TRBJ1-1; D might be TRBD1 (5 bases). Germline V gives CDR1 LGHDT, CDR2 YNNKEL (reference sequence). The CDR3 is 15 residues long. V shed 4 bases and J shed 6 bases, with 18 bases lying between them. The CDR3 reads CASSRLYGGQAEAFF. CDR3 nucleotides: TGTGCCAGCAGCCGGCTATACGGGGGTCAGGCTGAAGCTTTCTTT.